This T cell receptor beta chain stems from a study of T cell responses to AZD1222 COVID-19 vaccine. General study results and limits: With two AZD1222 doses given, Spike-specific TCR breadth and depth both rose. Repertoire collection took place solely once the T cell response had peaked.

The protocol was immunoSEQ multiplex PCR, while the TCRdb copy is restricted to in-frame clones and leaves out a portion. The table has about 160,000 clones, about nine tenths seen once. Notes on this clone: Antigen unknown.

Trimming left V 5 bases short and J 1 base short, with 12 bases between. The germline V gene has CDR1 SGHAT and CDR2 FQNNGV. The CDR3 covers 14 residues. Sequencing used peripheral blood, obtained on day 0 of AZD1222 vaccination. This clonotype was obtained from an adult in good health. V gene TRBV11-2 combines with J gene TRBJ2-7; D is possibly TRBD2 (6 bases). CDR3 sequence reads: CASSTAGLSYEQYF. DNA of the CDR3: TGTGCCAGCAGCACCGCGGGACTTTCCTACGAGCAGTACTTC. The full variable domain, completed using reference TRBV11-2 and TRBJ2-7, is EAGVAQSPRYKIIEKRQSVAFWCNPISGHATLYWYQQILGQGPKLLIQFQNNGVVDDSQLPKDRFSAERLKGVDSTLKIQPAKLEDSAVYLCASSTAGLSYEQYFGPGTRLTVT.